This TCR beta chain was recovered during a study of regulatory T cells in long-lasting Graves disease. Study summary: A definition of persistent Graves' disease required over 5 years of antithyroid drugs plus positive TSH receptor antibodies.

The CDR3 spans 16 residues. Germline V lookup: CDR1 SGHTA, CDR2 FQGNSA. Trimming removed 11 bases at V and 0 bases at J, with 19 bases between. Both iRepertoire HTBI primers and Arm-PCR of CDR3 regions were used to build the TCR beta libraries. In the authors' workflow: Analysis of the samples identified roughly 62 TRBV and 13 to 15 TRBJ segments. Each CDR3 protein gets one entry after TCRdb re-called the multiplex PCR reads with MiXCR. The V and J calls come from TCRdb's annotation, not from the publication. The top ten hold roughly 7% of the sample, which has about 470,000 distinct CDR3 sequences, 20% to 25% seen once. Study findings and constraints: TRBV28, TRBJ1-2 and TRBJ2-5 were segments that persistent disease favored. Less diverse TCR repertoires were seen in persistent Graves' patients than in newly diagnosed ones.

Sample time point: persistent/refractory GD, antithyroid drugs over 5 years with positive TRAb. PBMCs provided the RNA from which the TCR library was made. Remarks on this clonotype: Its specificity is unknown.

Sequencing was performed on peripheral blood mononuclear cells (PBMCs), taken when the disease was refractory, from a patient treated with antithyroid drugs. V usage is TRBV7-2 and J usage is TRBJ2-2; tentatively, D is TRBD2 (7 bases). The sequence was obtained from a female donor with Graves disease. CDR3 residues: CAGSKGGGANTGELFF. CDR3 bases: TGTGCCGGATCGAAGGGGGGGGGGGCGAACACCGGGGAGCTGTTTTTT.